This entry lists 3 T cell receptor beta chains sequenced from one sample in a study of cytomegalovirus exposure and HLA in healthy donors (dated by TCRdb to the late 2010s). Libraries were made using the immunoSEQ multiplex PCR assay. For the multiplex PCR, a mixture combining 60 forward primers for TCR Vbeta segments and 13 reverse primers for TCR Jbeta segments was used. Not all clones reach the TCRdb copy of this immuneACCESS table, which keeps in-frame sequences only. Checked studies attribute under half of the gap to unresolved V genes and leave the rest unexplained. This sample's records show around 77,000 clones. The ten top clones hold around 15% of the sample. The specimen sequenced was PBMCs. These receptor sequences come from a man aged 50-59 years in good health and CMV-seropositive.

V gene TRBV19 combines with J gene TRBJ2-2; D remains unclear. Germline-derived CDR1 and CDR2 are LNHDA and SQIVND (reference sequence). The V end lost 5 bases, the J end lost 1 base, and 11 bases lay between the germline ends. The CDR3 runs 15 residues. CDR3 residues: CASSLRLGNTGELFF. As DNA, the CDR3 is TGTGCCAGTAGTCTCCGACTGGGGAACACCGGGGAGCTGTTTTTT.

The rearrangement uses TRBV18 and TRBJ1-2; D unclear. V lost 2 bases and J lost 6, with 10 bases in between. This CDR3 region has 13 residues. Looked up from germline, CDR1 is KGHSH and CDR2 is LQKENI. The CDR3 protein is CASSPERWDGYTF. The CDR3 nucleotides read TGTGCCAGCTCACCAGAGAGGTGGGATGGCTACACCTTC.

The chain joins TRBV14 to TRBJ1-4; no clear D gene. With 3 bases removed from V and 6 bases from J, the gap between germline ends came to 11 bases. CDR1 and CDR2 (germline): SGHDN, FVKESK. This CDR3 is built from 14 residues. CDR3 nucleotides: TGTGCCAGCAGCCAGGGCCGCCTCGATGAAAAACTGTTTTTT. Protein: CASSQGRLDEKLFF.